The source of this T cell receptor (beta chain) is a study of cytomegalovirus exposure and HLA in healthy donors. Study results and caveats: An analysis that came later showed most CMV-associated TCR beta chains appearing HLA-restricted.

60 Vbeta and 13 Jbeta primers were used in PCR. Method: immunoSEQ multiplex PCR; TCRdb's copy keeps in-frame clones and lacks some. The sample shows 150,000 to 200,000 clones, approximately 81% of them seen only once. Germline values: CDR1 MGHDK, CDR2 SYGVNS. This CDR3 is 13 amino acids long. V was trimmed by 2 bases and J by 5 bases, leaving 9 bases between them. Remarks on this clone: Its specificity is unknown.

This TCR was sampled from a woman younger than 35 in good health and CMV-seropositive. The rearrangement joins TRBV25-1 to TRBJ1-1; D might be TRBD1 (5 bases). Specimen: PBMCs. CDR3 DNA: TGTGCCAGCAGTGAACGGGCAGGGACTGAAGCTTTCTTT. As protein: CASSERAGTEAFF. Full variable domain (outside the CDR3, taken from reference TRBV25-1 and TRBJ1-1): EADIYQTPRYLVIGTGKKITLECSQTMGHDKMYWYQQDPGMELHLIHYSYGVNSTEKGDLSSESTVSRIRTEHFPLTLESARPSHTSQYLCASSERAGTEAFFGQGTRLTVV.